This T cell receptor (beta chain) was sequenced in a study of T cells in Graves' hyperthyroidism and ophthalmopathy. Study-level points and caveats: Peripheral blood also featured most of the thyroid clonotypes expanded above 0.001.

This clonotype was detected ten times or more. Its antigen is undetermined. The junction departs from germline at one end; a sequencing error may be responsible. Aged 18 to 65, the patients had hyperthyroidism that was newly diagnosed and had lasted under 2 months. Exclusion of a patient resulted from uncontrolled infection, other autoimmune disease, pregnancy or lactation. CDR1 and CDR2 (germline): SEHNR, FQNEAQ (reference sequence). There are 16 residues in the CDR3. Template material for amplifying TCR beta CDR3 regions consisted of RNA transcripts. During a first-round RT-PCR of the TCR CDR3, the HTBI primer set was used. From the multiplex PCR reads, TCRdb called clonotypes with MiXCR, one entry per CDR3 protein. Here the sample spans about 760,000 distinct CDR3 sequences, 35% being singletons.

Sequenced: blood. The V call is TRBV7-9, the J call TRBJ2-7, with TRBD2 as a possible D gene (5 bases). The sequence was obtained from a woman between 40 and 50 years old with Graves' hyperthyroidism. The CDR3 region has the DNA TGCGCCAGCAGCCAAGTCGCCAGCGGATTCTCCTACGAGCAGTACTTC. Amino acids: CASSQVASGFSYEQYF.